The entry that follows covers one T cell receptor beta chain sequence. The antigen remains undetermined. These data are taken from a study of shared clonotypes between healthy human individuals. Overall study: For every donor, three CD4 naive, three CD4 memory, two CD8 naive and one CD8 memory plates were used.

V was pared by 5 bases and J by 4 bases, with 17 bases between. The CDR3 runs 16 residues. Germline V gene data show CDR1 as SGHAT and CDR2 as FQNNGV. Whole-study findings and limits: Larger estimated richness was generally recorded for naive subsets relative to memory subsets.

Each PCR replicate from the sorted subsets contained around 0.2 ug DNA, which is about 30,000 T cell genomes. Assay used: immunoSEQ multiplex PCR; TCRdb lists only in-frame clones, some missing. The repertoire includes hundreds of thousands of clones, approximately 95% of them detected once, and about 0.064% sits in the top ten. The clonotype was recovered from a woman in her twenties or thirties in good health. Sequenced input: naive CD4+ T cells sorted from blood. The subset here: CD45RA+ positively selected. The rearrangement uses TRBV11-2 and TRBJ1-4; weak D call: TRBD1 (6 bases). This chain's CDR3 is CASSPLTGIGNEKLFF. The CDR3 bases are TGTGCCAGCAGCCCACTTACAGGGATCGGTAATGAAAAACTGTTTTTT.